This TCR beta chain was captured by sequencing in a study of T-cell memory formation after mild COVID-19. Comments on this clonotype: Its target is not known.

Overall study findings and caveats: The authors left the SARS-CoV-2 specificity of second-wave clones peaking on day 37 unconfirmed. Pre-infection memory contained some responding clones, which suggested that cross-reactive memory had joined.

TCR alpha and TCR beta cDNA libraries carrying sample barcodes and UMIs were produced by 5'RACE using constant-segment primers. A single record per CDR3 protein comes from TCRdb applying MiXCR to the 5' RACE reads. The sample contains 300,000 to 400,000 distinct CDR3 sequences, 10% to 15% of which appear only once. This CDR3 comprises 17 residues. Looked up from germline, CDR1 is SNHLY and CDR2 is FYNNEI. After removal of 2 bases from V and 2 bases from J, the junction contained 8 bases not matched to a gene. The sample consisted of PBMCs or a T cell subset sorted from them (not recorded which). The chain employs TRBV2 and TRBJ1-5; TRBD1 aligns across 8 bases. This sequence originates from a man aged 18-30 years who had mild COVID-19 (a few samples of this study predate the infection). Cell type and time point are not known. CDR3 sequence: CASSEQDRVGGNQPQHF. Here the CDR3 DNA reads TGTGCCAGCAGTGAACAGGACAGGGTGGGTGGCAATCAGCCCCAGCATTTT.